The T cell receptor beta chain under discussion was sequenced for a study of shared clonotypes between healthy human individuals. Terminally differentiated effector memory CD45RA+ cells were left out of the naive CD8 fraction, which was CD45RO-negative and positively selected for CCR7. This CDR3 contains 13 residues. Trimming took 7 bases from V and 8 from J, leaving 15 bases between them. Per the germline V gene, CDR1 is MNHEY and CDR2 is SVGAGI. For sorted subsets, about 200 ng DNA per replicate equaled roughly 29,000 T cell genomes. Sequencing used immunoSEQ multiplex PCR; TCRdb keeps in-frame clones, though not all of them. The sample has about 680,000 clones, 92% seen once. This clone was counted at least ten times.

Sequencing was carried out using naive CD8+ T cells sorted from blood. The V and J genes are TRBV6-5 and TRBJ2-1; a possible D gene is TRBD1 (6 bases). The clonotype was recovered from a man aged 30 to 39 in good health. As DNA, the CDR3 is TGTGCCAGCAAACAGGGACCGAGGGATGAGCAGTTCTTC. As protein: CASKQGPRDEQFF.